The 26 T cell receptor beta chains given below trace back to one sample, sequenced in a study of cytotoxic CD8 clonotypes in ibrutinib-treated CLL. The method was immunoSEQ multiplex PCR; TCRdb's version includes in-frame clones alone and lacks a portion of them. The profile covers about 29,000 clones, with 65% to 90% appearing a single time and approximately 8.1% taken by the ten largest. Sequenced here: PBMCs, sampled after 24 months of ibrutinib treatment. The receptor set was obtained from a human donor with chronic lymphocytic leukemia.

This chain uses TRBV10-1 with TRBJ2-7; D is undetermined. Germline CDR1 and CDR2: WNHNN and SYGVQD (reference sequence). CDR3 size: 15 residues. Here the CDR3 reads CATQNGGRSFYEQYF. In DNA form, the CDR3 reads TGCGCAACTCAGAATGGTGGCAGGAGCTTCTACGAGCAGTACTTC.

This clone was seen a few times. The chain couples TRBV4-1 to TRBJ2-3; D gene ambiguous. V gave up 0 bases and J gave up 4 bases, with 8 bases separating them. In germline, CDR1 is MGHRA, CDR2 YSYEKL. CDR3 length equals 14 residues. The CDR3 DNA is TGCGCCAGCAGCCAAGATCGGATTCCAGATACGCAGTATTTT. Protein product: CASSQDRIPDTQYF.

The V call is TRBV28, the J call TRBJ1-2; TRBD1 is a possible D gene (5 bases). CDR1 MDHEN and CDR2 SYDVKM come from the germline V gene. Trimming removed 6 bases at V and 1 base at J, with 9 bases between. The CDR3 has 13 residues. CDR3 sequence reads: CASRPTVNYGYTF. In nucleotides, the CDR3 is TGTGCCAGCAGGCCGACAGTTAACTATGGCTACACCTTC.

The rearrangement uses TRBV18 and TRBJ1-3; 7 bases are a match to TRBD1. V lost 1 base and J lost 2; bases outside the gene matches: 2. CDR3 length equals 15 residues. Germline assignment: CDR1 KGHSH and CDR2 LQKENI. The CDR3 sequence is CASSPQGAPGNTIYF. The CDR3 DNA is TGTGCCAGCTCACCACAGGGGGCGCCTGGAAACACCATATATTTT.

This clone was seen only once. In DNA, the CDR3 is TGTGCCAGCAGCTTCGGGGCGAACACCGGGGAGCTGTTTTTT. Translated: CASSFGANTGELFF. The J gene is TRBJ2-2, the V gene TRBV7-3; D possibly corresponds to TRBD2 (5 bases). The germline V and J ends were trimmed by 3 bases and 0 bases, with 5 bases remaining between them. The CDR3 covers 14 residues. Germline assignment: CDR1 SGHTA and CDR2 FQGTGA.

The chain uses TRBV18 and TRBJ1-2, with 7 bases matching TRBD1. This CDR3 spans 15 amino acids. From germline, CDR1 is KGHSH and CDR2 LQKENI. With V trimmed by 2 bases and J by 4 bases, 7 bases remained unmatched. The CDR3 loop reads CASSPGGQNIYGYTF. The CDR3 coding sequence is TGTGCCAGCTCACCAGGGGGACAGAACATCTATGGCTACACCTTC.

The chain has TRBV18 and TRBJ2-7; D is possibly TRBD1 (5 bases). Trimming cost V 3 bases and J 4 bases, with 16 bases left between them. The germline gives CDR1 KGHSH, CDR2 LQKENI. The CDR3 contains 15 residues. The DNA for the CDR3 is TGTGCCAGCTCACCCCCTCGGACAAGGTCTTACGAGCAGTACTTC. It yields the protein CASSPPRTRSYEQYF.

This clone was detected only once. This chain uses TRBV27 with TRBJ1-2, with TRBD1 matching over 7 bases. The CDR3 extends over 13 amino acids. J was trimmed by 3 bases and V by 2 bases; bases with no gene match: 0. CDR1 and CDR2 from the germline V gene are MNHEY and SMNVEV (reference sequence). The CDR3 loop is CASSLDRDYGYTF. The CDR3 DNA reads TGTGCCAGCAGTTTAGACAGGGACTATGGCTACACCTTC.

This clone has just one count. The rearrangement joins TRBV29-1 to TRBJ1-2, with TRBD1 matching 10 bases. V shed 5 bases, J shed 6 bases, and the junction held 3 bases outside the gene matches. Germline values: CDR1 SQVTM, CDR2 ANQGSEA. CDR3 length: 12 amino acids. As DNA, the CDR3 is TGCAGCGTTTCAGGGACAGGGGATGGCTACACCTTC. Its translation: CSVSGTGDGYTF. Full variable domain (outside the CDR3, taken from reference TRBV29-1 and TRBJ1-2): SAVISQKPSRDICQRGTSLTIQCQVDSQVTMMFWYRQQPGQSLTLIATANQGSEATYESGFVIDKFPISRPNLTFSTLTVSNMSPEDSSIYLCSVSGTGDGYTFGSGTRLTVV.

This chain uses TRBV5-1 with TRBJ1-2, with 7 bases matching TRBD1. The CDR3 totals 15 residues. V shed 4 bases and J 0 bases; nucleotides not matched to a gene: 6. Germline assignment: CDR1 SGHRS and CDR2 YFSETQ. CDR3 protein: CASSEWTGTNYGYTF. The CDR3 DNA follows: TGCGCCAGCAGCGAGTGGACAGGTACTAACTATGGCTACACCTTC.

This rearrangement joins TRBV6-1 to TRBJ1-2; D gene uncertain. The CDR3 is 12 residues long. Trimming pared 5 bases from V and 5 bases from J, leaving 9 bases between. Germline lookup yields CDR1 MNHNS and CDR2 SASEGT. The CDR3, as DNA: TGTGCCAGCAGTTCCCTATGGTATGGCTACACCTTC. Translation gives CASSSLWYGYTF.

The V call is TRBV14, the J call TRBJ2-7; D assignment may be TRBD1 or TRBD2 (5 bases each). Germline V CDR1 and CDR2: SGHDN, FVKESK. Trimming cost V 3 bases and J 3 bases, with 15 bases left between them. This CDR3 contains 15 residues. The CDR3 DNA reads TGTGCCAGCAGCCAGTATATCGGGACGAACTACGAGCAGTACTTC. Translation gives CASSQYIGTNYEQYF.

V is TRBV5-1 and J is TRBJ2-7, with 8 bases fitting TRBD1. The CDR3 contains 15 residues. J gave up 6 bases and V 0 bases, and 8 bases lay outside the gene matches. Germline V gives CDR1 SGHRS, CDR2 YFSETQ. The CDR3, as DNA: TGCGCCAGCAGCTTGGCCTGGGGAGGACAGGGCGAGCAGTACTTC. It specifies CASSLAWGGQGEQYF.

The chain couples TRBV10-1 to TRBJ2-7, with a weak D call TRBD1 (6 bases). Trimming shortened V by 7 bases and J by 0 bases, and 10 bases separated the two germline ends. Germline V lookup: CDR1 WNHNN, CDR2 SYGVQD (reference sequence). The CDR3 runs to 13 residues. CDR3 protein: CASNTGTSYEQYF. The CDR3 region has the DNA TGCGCCAGCAATACAGGGACCTCCTACGAGCAGTACTTC.

The chain uses TRBV19 and TRBJ2-5, with 7 bases lining up with TRBD2. This CDR3 has 13 amino acids. Germline trimming cut 3 bases from V and 4 bases from J; bases unmatched to any gene: 2. Germline loops: CDR1 LNHDA, CDR2 SQIVND (reference sequence). The chain's CDR3 is CASSMSGVETQYF. The CDR3 DNA follows: TGTGCCAGTAGTATGAGCGGGGTAGAGACCCAGTACTTC.

V usage is TRBV2 and J usage is TRBJ2-7; D is possibly TRBD2 (5 bases). Germline loops: CDR1 SNHLY, CDR2 FYNNEI. The CDR3 covers 13 residues. Between the trimmed V and J ends, which lost 7 bases and 2 bases, there was a span of 12 bases. CDR3 residues: CASTHRGAYEQYF. The CDR3 coding sequence is TGTGCCAGCACCCACCGGGGAGCCTACGAGCAGTACTTC.

CDR3 bases: TGCGCCAGCAGCTTTCAGTCTAGCGGGGGGCCGATTAACACCGGGGAGCTGTTTTTT. Translating it yields CASSFQSSGGPINTGELFF. The chain joins TRBV5-1 to TRBJ2-2, with 11 bases matching TRBD2. J lost 2 bases, V lost 2 bases, and 11 bases had no gene match. This CDR3 spans 19 amino acids. Germline V lookup: CDR1 SGHRS, CDR2 YFSETQ.

CDR3 nucleotide sequence: TGTGCCAGCAGCCACGCTATCGGGTCCAATGAGCAGTTCTTC. This sequence encodes CASSHAIGSNEQFF. This rearrangement joins TRBV5-6 to TRBJ2-1; no firm D call. The V gene's germline CDR1 is SGHDT and CDR2 YYEEEE. The CDR3 extends over 14 amino acids. The V end lost 4 bases, the J end lost 6 bases, and 14 bases lay between the germline ends. The whole variable domain, filled in from reference TRBV5-6 and TRBJ2-1, reads DAGVTQSPTHLIKTRGQQVTLRCSPKSGHDTVSWYQQALGQGPQFIFQYYEEEERQRGNFPDRFSGHQFPNYSSELNVNALLLGDSALYLCASSHAIGSNEQFFGPGTRLTVL.

V and J are TRBV7-9 and TRBJ1-6, with 7 nucleotides matching TRBD1. Germline loops: CDR1 SEHNR, CDR2 FQNEAQ (reference sequence). This CDR3 region has 15 residues. V trimming: 4 bases; J trimming: 6 bases; junction bases outside the gene matches: 6. CDR3 coding DNA: TGTGCCAGCAGCTCCCCGACAGGGCCTAATTCACCCCTCCACTTT. It is translated as CASSSPTGPNSPLHF.

The V gene is TRBV21-1, the J gene TRBJ2-2; TRBD2 is taken as the D call from the table, unchecked against the DNA. TRBV21-1 constitutes a pseudogene. This CDR3 spans 17 amino acids. The CDR3 DNA sequence: TGTGCCAGCAGCCCGCAAGCTAGCGGGGGGGACACCGGGGAGCTGTTTTTT. Protein product: CASSPQASGGDTGELFF.

The rearrangement joins TRBV7-9 to TRBJ2-1; possible D gene TRBD1, 5 bases. The CDR3 is made up of 12 amino acids. V was clipped by 5 bases and J by 8 bases, with 10 bases between them. Germline V gene lookup returns CDR1 SEHNR and CDR2 FQNEAQ (reference sequence). Here the CDR3 reads CASSRKGYEQFF. CDR3 nucleotides: TGTGCCAGCAGCCGAAAGGGGTATGAGCAGTTCTTC.

The CDR3 loop reads CASSKASWGNQPQHF. CDR3 bases: TGTGCCAGTAGTAAGGCGAGTTGGGGCAATCAGCCCCAGCATTTT. J is TRBJ1-5 and V is TRBV19; D call uncertain. Germline V lookup: CDR1 LNHDA, CDR2 SQIVND (reference sequence). This CDR3 has 15 residues. Trimming cost V 4 bases and J 2 bases, with 12 bases left between them.

The chain has TRBV5-2 and TRBJ2-6; TRBD1 was called by the table and not checked on the DNA. TRBV5-2 is a pseudogene segment. The CDR3 totals 15 residues. CDR3 nucleotides: TGCGCCAGCAGCCAAGATTGGGGCCCCTCCAACGTCCTGACTTTC. It specifies CASSQDWGPSNVLTF.

The chain combines TRBV7-2 with TRBJ2-2, with D maybe TRBD2 (5 bases). CDR1 is SGHTA, CDR2 FQGNSA, per germline. CDR3 size: 15 residues. Trimming removed 2 bases from V and 3 bases from J, with 10 bases in between. CDR3 residues: CASSLIIGDTGELFF. CDR3 coding DNA: TGTGCCAGCAGCTTAATTATCGGGGACACCGGGGAGCTGTTTTTT.

The V gene is TRBV28, the J gene TRBJ2-1, with 8 bases lining up with TRBD2. The CDR3 totals 15 residues. The junction had 12 bases not matched to a gene; V was cut back by 5 bases and J by 9 bases. Germline assignment: CDR1 MDHEN and CDR2 SYDVKM. DNA for the CDR3: TGTGCCAGCAGTCCCTCGGGACTCCGGGGGGGTGAGCAGTTCTTC. Protein: CASSPSGLRGGEQFF.

The chain links TRBV19 to TRBJ1-4; D possibly corresponds to TRBD1 (5 bases). This CDR3 is built from 17 residues. Germline V gives CDR1 LNHDA, CDR2 SQIVND (reference sequence). Between the trimmed V and J ends, which lost 1 base and 7 bases, there was a span of 19 bases. CDR3 nucleotides: TGTGCCAGTAGTATAGGGGGCGCTGCTTGGGTCCGTGAAAAACTGTTTTTT. It is translated as CASSIGGAAWVREKLFF. The full variable domain, in which reference TRBV19 and TRBJ1-4 provide the parts outside the CDR3, is DGGITQSPKYLFRKEGQNVTLSCEQNLNHDAMYWYRQDPGQGLRLIYYSQIVNDFQKGDIAEGYSVSREKKESFPLTVTSAQKNPTAFYLCASSIGGAAWVREKLFFGSGTQLSVL.